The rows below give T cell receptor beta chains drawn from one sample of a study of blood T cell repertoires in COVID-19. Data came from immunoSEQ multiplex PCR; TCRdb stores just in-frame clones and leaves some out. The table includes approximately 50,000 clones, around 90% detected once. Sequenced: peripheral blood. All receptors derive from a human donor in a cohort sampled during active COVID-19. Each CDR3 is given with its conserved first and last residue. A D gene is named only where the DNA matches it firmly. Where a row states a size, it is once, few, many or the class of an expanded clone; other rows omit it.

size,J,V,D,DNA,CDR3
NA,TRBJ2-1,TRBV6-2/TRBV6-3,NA,TGTGCCAGCAGTTATTTGAGGGCCAATGAGCAGTTCTTC,CASSYLRANEQFF
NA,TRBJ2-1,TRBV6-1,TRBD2,TGTGCCAGCAGTGACCCGAGGACTAGCGGGAGAAATGAGCAGTTCTTC,CASSDPRTSGRNEQFF
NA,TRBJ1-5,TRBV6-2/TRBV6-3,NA,TGTGCCAGCAGTTACTCGACCGGGACAAGAGGCAATCAGCCCCAGCATTTT,CASSYSTGTRGNQPQHF
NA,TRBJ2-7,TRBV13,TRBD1,TGTGCCAGCAGCACCGGGACAGTAAGCTCCTACGAGCAGTACTTC,CASSTGTVSSYEQYF
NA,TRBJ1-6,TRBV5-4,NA,TGTGCCAGCAGCCTCACGAACCTACCGGGATCACCCCTCCACTTT,CASSLTNLPGSPLHF
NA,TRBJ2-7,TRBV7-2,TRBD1,TGTGCCAGCAGCAACCGGGACAGATACGAGCAGTACTTC,CASSNRDRYEQYF
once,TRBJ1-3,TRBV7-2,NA,TGTGCCAGCAGCTTGAGGGCTCCAATCAAGGACACCATATATTTT,CASSLRAPIKDTIYF
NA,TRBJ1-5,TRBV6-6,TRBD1,TGTGCCAGCAGAAGGGACAGGGAAACCCAGCCCCAGCATTTT,CASRRDRETQPQHF
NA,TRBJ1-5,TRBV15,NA,TGTGCCACCAGCAGAGGAGGCGGCGGAGGGCAGCCCCAGCATTTT,CATSRGGGGGQPQHF
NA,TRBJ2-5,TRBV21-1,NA,TGTGCCAGCAGCCCACAAACGCGGGTTCAAGAGACCCAGTACTTC,CASSPQTRVQETQYF
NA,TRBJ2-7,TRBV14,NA,TGTGCCAGCAGCCTAAAGGACAACTACGAGCAGTACTTC,CASSLKDNYEQYF
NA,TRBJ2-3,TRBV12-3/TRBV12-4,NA,TGTGCCAGCAGTTTAGAGGGGGGGGATACGCAGTATTTT,CASSLEGGDTQYF
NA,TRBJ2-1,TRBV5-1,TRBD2,TGCGCCAGCAGCTTGGTCGGGACTAGCGGCGTTGAGCAGTTCTTC,CASSLVGTSGVEQFF
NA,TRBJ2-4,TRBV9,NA,TGTGCCAGCAGCCCCCATGGGGAGGGGGGAAACATTCAGTACTTC,CASSPHGEGGNIQYF
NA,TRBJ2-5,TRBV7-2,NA,TGTGCCAGCAGCGCCGGGGTGCAAGAGACCCAGTACTTC,CASSAGVQETQYF
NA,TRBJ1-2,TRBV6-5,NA,TGTGCCAGCAGTTACTCCCTCAGCTATGGCTACACCTTC,CASSYSLSYGYTF
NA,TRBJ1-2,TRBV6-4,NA,TGTGCCACCTCTAGGGGCTACACCTTC,CATSRGYTF